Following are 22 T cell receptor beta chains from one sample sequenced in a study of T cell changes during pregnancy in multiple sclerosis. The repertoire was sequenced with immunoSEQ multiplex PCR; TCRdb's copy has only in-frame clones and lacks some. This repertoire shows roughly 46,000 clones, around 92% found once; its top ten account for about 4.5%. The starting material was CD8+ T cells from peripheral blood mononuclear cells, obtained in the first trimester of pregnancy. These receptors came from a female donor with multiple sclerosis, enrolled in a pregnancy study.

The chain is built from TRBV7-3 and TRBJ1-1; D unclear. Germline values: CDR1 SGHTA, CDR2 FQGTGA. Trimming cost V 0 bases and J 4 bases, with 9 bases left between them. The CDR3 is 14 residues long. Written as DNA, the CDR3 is TGTGCCAGCAGCTTAACCGGGAGTACCACTGAAGCTTTCTTT. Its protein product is CASSLTGSTTEAFF.

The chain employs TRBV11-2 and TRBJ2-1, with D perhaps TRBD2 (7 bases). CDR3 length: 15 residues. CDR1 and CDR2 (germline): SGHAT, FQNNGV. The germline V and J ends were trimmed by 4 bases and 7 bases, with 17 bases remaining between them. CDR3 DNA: TGTGCCAGCAGCTCAGCCGGGGAGGGGGTAAATGAGCAGTTCTTC. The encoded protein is CASSSAGEGVNEQFF.

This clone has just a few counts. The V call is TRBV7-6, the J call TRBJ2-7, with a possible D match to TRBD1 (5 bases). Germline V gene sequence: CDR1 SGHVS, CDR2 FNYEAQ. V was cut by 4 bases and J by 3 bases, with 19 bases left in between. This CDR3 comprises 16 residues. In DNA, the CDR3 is TGTGCCAGCAGCTCCTCCAGGGCAGGGATTAACTACGAGCAGTACTTC. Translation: CASSSSRAGINYEQYF.

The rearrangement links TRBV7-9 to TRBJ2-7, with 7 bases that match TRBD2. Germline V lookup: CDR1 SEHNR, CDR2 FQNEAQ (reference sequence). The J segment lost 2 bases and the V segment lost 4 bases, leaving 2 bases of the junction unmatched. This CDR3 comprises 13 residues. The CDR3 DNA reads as TGTGCCAGCAGCTCCGGGACTACCTACGAGCAGTACTTC. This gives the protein CASSSGTTYEQYF.

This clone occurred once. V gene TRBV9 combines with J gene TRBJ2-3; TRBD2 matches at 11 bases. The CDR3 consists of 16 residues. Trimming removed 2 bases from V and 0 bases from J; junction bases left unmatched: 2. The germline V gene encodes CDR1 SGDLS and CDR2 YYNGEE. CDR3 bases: TGTGCCAGCAGCGTCCTAGCGGGGGGTAGCACAGATACGCAGTATTTT. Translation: CASSVLAGGSTDTQYF.

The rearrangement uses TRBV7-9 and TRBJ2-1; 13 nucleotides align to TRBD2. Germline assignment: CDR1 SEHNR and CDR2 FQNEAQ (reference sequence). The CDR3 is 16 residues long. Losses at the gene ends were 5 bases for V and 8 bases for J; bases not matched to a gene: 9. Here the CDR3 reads CASSTAGTSGNHEQFF. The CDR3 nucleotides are TGTGCCAGCAGCACCGCCGGGACTAGCGGGAACCATGAGCAGTTCTTC.

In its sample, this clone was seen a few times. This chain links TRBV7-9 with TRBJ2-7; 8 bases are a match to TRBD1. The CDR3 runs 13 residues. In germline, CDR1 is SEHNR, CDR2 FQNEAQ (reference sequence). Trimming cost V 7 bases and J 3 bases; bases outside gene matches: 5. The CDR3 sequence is CASIDGTGYEQYF. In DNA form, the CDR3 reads TGTGCCAGCATTGATGGGACAGGCTACGAGCAGTACTTC.

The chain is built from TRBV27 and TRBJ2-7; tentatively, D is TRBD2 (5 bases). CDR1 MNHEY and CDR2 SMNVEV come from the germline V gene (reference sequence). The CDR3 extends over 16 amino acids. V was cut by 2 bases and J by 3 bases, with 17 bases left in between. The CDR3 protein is CASSLGAGLNYYEQYF. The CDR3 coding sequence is TGTGCCAGCAGTTTAGGTGCGGGCCTGAATTACTACGAGCAGTACTTC.

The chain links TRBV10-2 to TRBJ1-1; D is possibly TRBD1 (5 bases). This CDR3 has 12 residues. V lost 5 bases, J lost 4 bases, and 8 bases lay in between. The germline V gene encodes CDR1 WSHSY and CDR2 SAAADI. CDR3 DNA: TGCGCCAGCAGTACGGGGGGCACTGAAGCTTTCTTT. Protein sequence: CASSTGGTEAFF.

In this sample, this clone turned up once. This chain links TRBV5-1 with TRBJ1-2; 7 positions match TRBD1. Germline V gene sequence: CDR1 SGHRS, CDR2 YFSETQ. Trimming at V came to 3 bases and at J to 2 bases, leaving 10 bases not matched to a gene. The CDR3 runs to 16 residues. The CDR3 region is CASSSSGTETNYGYTF. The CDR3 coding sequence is TGCGCCAGCAGCTCATCTGGGACAGAAACGAACTATGGCTACACCTTC.

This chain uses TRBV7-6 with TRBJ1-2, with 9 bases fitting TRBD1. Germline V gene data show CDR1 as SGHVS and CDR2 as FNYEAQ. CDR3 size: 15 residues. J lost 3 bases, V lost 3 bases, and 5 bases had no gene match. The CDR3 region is CASSFGTGSHYGYTF. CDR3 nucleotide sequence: TGTGCCAGCAGCTTTGGGACAGGGTCACACTATGGCTACACCTTC.

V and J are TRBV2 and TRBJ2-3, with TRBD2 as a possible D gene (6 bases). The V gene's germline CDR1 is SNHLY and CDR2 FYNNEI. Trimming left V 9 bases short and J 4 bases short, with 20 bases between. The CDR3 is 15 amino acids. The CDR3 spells CASSLGGGGADTQYF. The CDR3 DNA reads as TGTGCCAGTTCCTTGGGGGGAGGAGGGGCAGATACGCAGTATTTT.

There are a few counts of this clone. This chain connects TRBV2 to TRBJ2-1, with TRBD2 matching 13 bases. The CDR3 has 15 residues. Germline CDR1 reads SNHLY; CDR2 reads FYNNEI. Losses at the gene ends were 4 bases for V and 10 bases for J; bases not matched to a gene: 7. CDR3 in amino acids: CASSVGLAGSDEQFF. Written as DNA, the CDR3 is TGTGCCAGCAGTGTGGGACTAGCGGGATCGGACGAGCAGTTCTTC.

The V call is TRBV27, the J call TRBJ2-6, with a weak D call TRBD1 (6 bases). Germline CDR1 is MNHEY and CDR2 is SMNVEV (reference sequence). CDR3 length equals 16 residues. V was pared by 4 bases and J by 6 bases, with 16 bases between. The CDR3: CASSSHRELLANVLTF. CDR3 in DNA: TGTGCCAGCAGTTCCCACAGGGAACTACTGGCCAACGTCCTGACTTTC.

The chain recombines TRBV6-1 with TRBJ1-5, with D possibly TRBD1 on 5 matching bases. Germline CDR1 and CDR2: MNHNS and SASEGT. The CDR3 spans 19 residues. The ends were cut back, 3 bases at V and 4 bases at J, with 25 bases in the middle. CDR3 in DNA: TGTGCCAGCAGTGACCCCGGGACTTCCGGGGGGGGAAGGAATCAGCCCCAGCATTTT. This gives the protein CASSDPGTSGGGRNQPQHF.

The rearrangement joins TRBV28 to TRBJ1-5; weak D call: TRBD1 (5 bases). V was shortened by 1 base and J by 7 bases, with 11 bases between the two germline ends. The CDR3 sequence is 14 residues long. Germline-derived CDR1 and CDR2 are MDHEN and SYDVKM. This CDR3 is CASSLSQGRQPQHF. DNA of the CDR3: TGTGCCAGCAGTTTATCCCAGGGAAGGCAGCCCCAGCATTTT.

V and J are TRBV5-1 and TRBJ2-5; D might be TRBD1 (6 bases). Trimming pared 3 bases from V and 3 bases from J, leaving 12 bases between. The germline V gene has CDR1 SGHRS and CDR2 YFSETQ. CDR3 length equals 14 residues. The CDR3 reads CASSSVTGEETQYF. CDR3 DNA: TGCGCCAGCAGCTCTGTGACAGGCGAAGAGACCCAGTACTTC.

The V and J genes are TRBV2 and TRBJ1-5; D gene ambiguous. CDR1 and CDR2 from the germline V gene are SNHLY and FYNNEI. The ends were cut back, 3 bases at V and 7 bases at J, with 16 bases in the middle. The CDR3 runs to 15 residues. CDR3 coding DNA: TGTGCCAGCAGTGATCGGGCCGGGATGGGCCAGCCCCAGCATTTT. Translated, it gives CASSDRAGMGQPQHF.

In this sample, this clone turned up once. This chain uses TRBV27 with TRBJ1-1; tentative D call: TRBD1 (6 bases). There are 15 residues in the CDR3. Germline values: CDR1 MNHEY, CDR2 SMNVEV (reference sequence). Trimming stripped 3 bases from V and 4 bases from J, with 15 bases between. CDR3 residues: CASSFSRVGGTEAFF. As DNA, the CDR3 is TGTGCCAGCAGTTTCTCCAGGGTAGGGGGCACTGAAGCTTTCTTT.

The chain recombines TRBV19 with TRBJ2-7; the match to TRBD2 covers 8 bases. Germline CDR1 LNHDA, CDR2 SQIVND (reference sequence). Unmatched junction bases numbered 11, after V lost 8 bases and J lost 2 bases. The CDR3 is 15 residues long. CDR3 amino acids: CASRGAAGDPYEQYF. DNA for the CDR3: TGTGCCAGTCGAGGGGCAGCGGGGGATCCCTACGAGCAGTACTTC.

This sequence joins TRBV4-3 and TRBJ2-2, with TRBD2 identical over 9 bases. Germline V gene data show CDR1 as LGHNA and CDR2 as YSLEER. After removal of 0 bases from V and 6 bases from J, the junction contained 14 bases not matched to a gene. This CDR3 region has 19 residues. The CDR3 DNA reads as TGCGCCAGCAGCCAAGAGGACGTCCGGCGGGGGGGCCGAGCCGGGGAGCTGTTTTTT. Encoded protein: CASSQEDVRRGGRAGELFF.

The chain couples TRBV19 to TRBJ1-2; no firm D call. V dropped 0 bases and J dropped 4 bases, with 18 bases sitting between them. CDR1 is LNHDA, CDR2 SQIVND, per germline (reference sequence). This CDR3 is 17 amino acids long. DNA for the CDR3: TGTGCCAGTAGTATAGATCCAATGGAGACGTTACCCTATGGCTACACCTTC. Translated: CASSIDPMETLPYGYTF.